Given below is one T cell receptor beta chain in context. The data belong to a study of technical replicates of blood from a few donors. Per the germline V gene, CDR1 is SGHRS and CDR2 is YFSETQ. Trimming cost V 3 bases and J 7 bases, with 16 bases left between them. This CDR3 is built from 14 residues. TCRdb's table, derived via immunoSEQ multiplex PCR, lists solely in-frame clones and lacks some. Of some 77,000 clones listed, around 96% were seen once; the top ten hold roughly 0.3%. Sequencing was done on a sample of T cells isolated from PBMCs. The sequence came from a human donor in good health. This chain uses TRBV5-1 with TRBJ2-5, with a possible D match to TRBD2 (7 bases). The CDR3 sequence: CASSSTGPGGTQYF. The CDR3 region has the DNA TGCGCCAGCAGCTCTACAGGGCCGGGAGGGACCCAGTACTTC.